A single sample gave rise to the 7 T cell receptor beta chains below, sequenced in a study of T cell changes during pregnancy in multiple sclerosis. Assay used: immunoSEQ multiplex PCR; TCRdb lists only in-frame clones, some missing. The data contain approximately 13,000 clones, under 90% of them singletons. Specimen: CD8+ T cells from peripheral blood mononuclear cells, collected after pregnancy. The receptors derive from a female donor in good health, enrolled as a control in a pregnancy study.

This clone was seen only once. The rearrangement links TRBV25-1 to TRBJ1-6, with 8 bases aligning to TRBD1. Germline V CDR1 and CDR2: MGHDK, SYGVNS. CDR3 size: 17 residues. The J segment lost 6 bases and the V segment lost 1 base, leaving 8 bases of the junction unmatched. The CDR3 DNA reads TGTGCCAGCAGTGAATTCCCCGAGACAGGGGTTAATTCACCCCTCCACTTT. Amino acid sequence: CASSEFPETGVNSPLHF.

This clone appeared once. The V gene is TRBV7-9, the J gene TRBJ2-2, with 8 bases fitting TRBD1. Trimming removed 2 bases from V and 1 base from J; junction bases left unmatched: 6. Germline lookup yields CDR1 SEHNR and CDR2 FQNEAQ (reference sequence). The CDR3 covers 17 residues. The CDR3 DNA reads as TGTGCCAGCAGCTTAAAAACCGGGACAGGGAACACCGGGGAGCTGTTTTTT. Protein product: CASSLKTGTGNTGELFF.

The genes are TRBV27 and TRBJ2-5, with TRBD2 matching over 12 bases. The CDR3 sequence is 15 residues long. CDR1 is MNHEY and CDR2 is SMNVEV in the germline V gene (reference sequence). V gave up 5 bases and J gave up 2 bases; unmatched junction bases: 3. The CDR3 reads CASSPLAGGQETQYF. CDR3 coding DNA: TGTGCCAGCAGTCCACTAGCGGGGGGTCAAGAGACCCAGTACTTC.

CDR3 nucleotides: TGTGCCAGCAGCGGCACTAGCGGGAGCGTGGGAGAGCAGTACTTC. Protein: CASSGTSGSVGEQYF. J is TRBJ2-7 and V is TRBV5-6, with TRBD2 matching over 11 bases. Germline V gives CDR1 SGHDT, CDR2 YYEEEE. After removal of 4 bases from V and 7 bases from J, the junction contained 10 bases not matched to a gene. The CDR3 is 15 amino acids.

The chain joins TRBV19 to TRBJ2-1; D is unresolved. V gave up 7 bases and J gave up 9 bases, with 10 bases separating them. There are 11 residues in the CDR3. Germline V gene data show CDR1 as LNHDA and CDR2 as SQIVND (reference sequence). The CDR3 sequence: CASKTIGEQFF. Here the CDR3 DNA reads TGTGCCAGTAAAACGATCGGTGAGCAGTTCTTC.

This clone is a singleton in its sample. V usage is TRBV28 and J usage is TRBJ2-5, with 8 bases lining up with TRBD1. The J segment lost 4 bases and the V segment lost 5 bases, leaving 9 bases of the junction unmatched. The CDR3 has 15 residues. The germline V gene encodes CDR1 MDHEN and CDR2 SYDVKM. The CDR3 loop is CASSIGQGEGETQYF. In DNA, the CDR3 is TGTGCCAGCAGTATAGGACAGGGAGAAGGAGAGACCCAGTACTTC.

The gene calls are TRBV5-1 and TRBJ2-7, with D tentatively TRBD1 (5 bases). The V gene's germline CDR1 is SGHRS and CDR2 YFSETQ. The CDR3 has 13 amino acids. Trimming shortened V by 0 bases and J by 7 bases, and 11 bases separated the two germline ends. Here the CDR3 DNA reads TGCGCCAGCAGCTTGGACAGGACGGGTGAGCAGTACTTC. Protein sequence: CASSLDRTGEQYF.